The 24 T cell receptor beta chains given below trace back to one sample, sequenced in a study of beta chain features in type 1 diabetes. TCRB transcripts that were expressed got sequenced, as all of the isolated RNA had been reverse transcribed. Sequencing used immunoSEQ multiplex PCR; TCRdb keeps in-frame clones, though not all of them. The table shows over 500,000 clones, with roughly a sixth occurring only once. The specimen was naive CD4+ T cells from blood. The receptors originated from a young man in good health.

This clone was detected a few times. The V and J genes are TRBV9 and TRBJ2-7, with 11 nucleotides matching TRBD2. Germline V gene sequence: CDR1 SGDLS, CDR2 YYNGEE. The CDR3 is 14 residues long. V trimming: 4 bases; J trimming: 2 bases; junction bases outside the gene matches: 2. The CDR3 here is CASSKTSGTYEQYF. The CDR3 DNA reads TGTGCCAGCAGCAAGACTAGCGGGACCTACGAGCAGTACTTC.

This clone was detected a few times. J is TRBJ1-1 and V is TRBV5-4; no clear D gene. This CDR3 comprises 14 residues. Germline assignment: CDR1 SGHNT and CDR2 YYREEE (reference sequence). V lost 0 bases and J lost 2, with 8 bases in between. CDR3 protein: CASSLEAANTEAFF. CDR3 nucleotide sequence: TGTGCCAGCAGCTTGGAGGCAGCCAACACTGAAGCTTTCTTT.

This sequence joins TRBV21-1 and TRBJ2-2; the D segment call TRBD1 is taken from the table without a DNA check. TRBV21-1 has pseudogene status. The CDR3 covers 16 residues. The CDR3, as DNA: TGTGCCAGCAGTGCTGGAGGACAGTTGAACACCGGGGAGCTGTTTTTT. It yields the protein CASSAGGQLNTGELFF.

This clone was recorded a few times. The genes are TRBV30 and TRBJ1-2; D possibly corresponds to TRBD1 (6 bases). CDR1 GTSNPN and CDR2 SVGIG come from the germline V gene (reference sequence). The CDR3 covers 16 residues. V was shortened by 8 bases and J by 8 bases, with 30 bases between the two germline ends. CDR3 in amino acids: CARAEGGSLIMRGYTF. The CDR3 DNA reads TGTGCCAGGGCGGAGGGGGGTTCCCTTATAATGCGAGGCTACACCTTC.

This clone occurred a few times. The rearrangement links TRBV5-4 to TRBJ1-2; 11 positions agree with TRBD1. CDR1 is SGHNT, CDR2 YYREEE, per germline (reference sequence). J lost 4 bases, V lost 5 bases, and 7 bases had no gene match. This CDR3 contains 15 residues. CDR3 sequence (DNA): TGTGCCAGCAGACTGGACAGGGGGCGCCTCTATGGCTACACCTTC. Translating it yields CASRLDRGRLYGYTF.

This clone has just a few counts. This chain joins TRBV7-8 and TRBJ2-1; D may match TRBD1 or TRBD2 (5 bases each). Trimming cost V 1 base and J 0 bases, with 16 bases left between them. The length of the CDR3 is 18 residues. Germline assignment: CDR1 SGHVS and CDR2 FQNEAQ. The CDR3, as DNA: TGTGCCAGCAGCTTAGGCAGGGTAGCGCGAAGCTCCTACAATGAGCAGTTCTTC. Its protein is CASSLGRVARSSYNEQFF.

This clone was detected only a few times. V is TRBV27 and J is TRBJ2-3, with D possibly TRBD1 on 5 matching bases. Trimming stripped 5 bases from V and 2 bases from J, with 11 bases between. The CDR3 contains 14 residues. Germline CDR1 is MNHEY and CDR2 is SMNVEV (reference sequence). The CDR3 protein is CASSHRQYTDTQYF. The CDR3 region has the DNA TGTGCCAGCAGTCACAGACAGTACACAGATACGCAGTATTTT.

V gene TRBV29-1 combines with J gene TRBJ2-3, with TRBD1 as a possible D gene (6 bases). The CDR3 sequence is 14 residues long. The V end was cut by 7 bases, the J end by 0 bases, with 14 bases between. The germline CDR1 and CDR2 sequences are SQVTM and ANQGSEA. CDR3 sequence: CSASGATSTDTQYF. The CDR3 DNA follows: TGCAGCGCTTCAGGGGCTACTAGCACAGATACGCAGTATTTT.

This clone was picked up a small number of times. The CDR3 DNA is TGTGCCAGCAAATTCACAGGGGTAGCAGATACGCAGTATTTT. Protein product: CASKFTGVADTQYF. The V gene is TRBV2, the J gene TRBJ2-3; 7 positions match TRBD1. CDR1 and CDR2 from the germline V gene are SNHLY and FYNNEI. The CDR3 sequence is 14 residues long. Trimming removed 7 bases from V and 4 bases from J; junction bases left unmatched: 8.

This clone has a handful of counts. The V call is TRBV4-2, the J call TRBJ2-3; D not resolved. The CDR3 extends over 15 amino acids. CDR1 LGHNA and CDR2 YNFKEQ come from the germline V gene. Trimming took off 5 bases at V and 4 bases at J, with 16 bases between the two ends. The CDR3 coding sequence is TGTGCCAGCAGCGTCGGTGGGTATGGTGCAGATACGCAGTATTTT. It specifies CASSVGGYGADTQYF.

CDR3 residues: CASSPAVGAGEDTQYF. The CDR3 DNA reads TGTGCCAGCAGCCCAGCAGTGGGAGCGGGGGAGGATACGCAGTATTTT. The chain recombines TRBV9 with TRBJ2-3, with 8 positions matching TRBD2. V lost 4 bases, J lost 6 bases, and 13 bases stayed unmatched. CDR3 length equals 16 residues. From germline, CDR1 is SGDLS and CDR2 YYNGEE.

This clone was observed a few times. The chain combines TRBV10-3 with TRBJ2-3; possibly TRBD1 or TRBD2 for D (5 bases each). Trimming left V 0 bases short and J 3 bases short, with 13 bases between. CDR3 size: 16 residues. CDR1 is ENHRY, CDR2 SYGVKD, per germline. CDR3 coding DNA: TGTGCCATCAGTGAGTCATGGGGCGCGGGTACAGATACGCAGTATTTT. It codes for CAISESWGAGTDTQYF.

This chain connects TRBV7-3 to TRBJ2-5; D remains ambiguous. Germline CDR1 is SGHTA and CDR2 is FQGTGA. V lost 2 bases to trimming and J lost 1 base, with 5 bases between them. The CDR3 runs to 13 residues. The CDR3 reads CASSLWAQETQYF. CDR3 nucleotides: TGTGCCAGCAGCTTATGGGCCCAAGAGACCCAGTACTTC.

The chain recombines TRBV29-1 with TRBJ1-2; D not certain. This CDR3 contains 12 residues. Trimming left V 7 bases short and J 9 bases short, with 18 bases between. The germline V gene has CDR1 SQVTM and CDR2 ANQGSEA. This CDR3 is CSGYETAGSYTF. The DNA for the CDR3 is TGCAGCGGGTATGAGACCGCCGGGAGCTACACCTTC.

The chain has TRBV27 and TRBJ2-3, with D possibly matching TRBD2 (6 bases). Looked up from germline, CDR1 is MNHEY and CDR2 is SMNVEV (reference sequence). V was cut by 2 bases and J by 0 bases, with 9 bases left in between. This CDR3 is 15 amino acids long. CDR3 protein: CASSLTGGSTDTQYF. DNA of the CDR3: TGTGCCAGCAGTTTAACCGGGGGAAGCACAGATACGCAGTATTTT.

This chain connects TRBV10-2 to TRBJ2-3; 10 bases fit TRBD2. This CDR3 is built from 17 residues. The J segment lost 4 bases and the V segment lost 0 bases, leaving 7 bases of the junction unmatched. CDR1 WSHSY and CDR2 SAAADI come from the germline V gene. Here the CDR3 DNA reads TGCGCCAGCAGTGAGTCCCAAGCGGGAGGGCCAGCAGATACGCAGTATTTT. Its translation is CASSESQAGGPADTQYF.

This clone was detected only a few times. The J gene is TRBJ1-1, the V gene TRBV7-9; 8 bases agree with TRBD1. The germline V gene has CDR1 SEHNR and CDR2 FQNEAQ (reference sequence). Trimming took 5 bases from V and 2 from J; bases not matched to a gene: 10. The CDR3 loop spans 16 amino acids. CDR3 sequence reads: CASSPRSDRDNTEAFF. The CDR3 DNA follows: TGTGCCAGCAGCCCCCGCTCGGACAGGGACAACACTGAAGCTTTCTTT.

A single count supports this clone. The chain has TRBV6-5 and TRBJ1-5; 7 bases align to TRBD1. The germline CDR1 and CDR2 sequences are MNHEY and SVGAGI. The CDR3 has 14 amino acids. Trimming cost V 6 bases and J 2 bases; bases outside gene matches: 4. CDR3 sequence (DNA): TGTGCCAGCAGCGGAACAGGGGGCAATCAGCCCCAGCATTTT. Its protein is CASSGTGGNQPQHF.

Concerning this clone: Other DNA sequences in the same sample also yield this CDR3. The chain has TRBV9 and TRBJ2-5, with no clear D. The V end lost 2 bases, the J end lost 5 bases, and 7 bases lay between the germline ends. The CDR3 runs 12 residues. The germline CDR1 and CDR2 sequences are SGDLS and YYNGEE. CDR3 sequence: CASSVGRETQYF. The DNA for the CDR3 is TGTGCCAGCAGCGTCGGGCGGGAGACCCAGTACTTC.

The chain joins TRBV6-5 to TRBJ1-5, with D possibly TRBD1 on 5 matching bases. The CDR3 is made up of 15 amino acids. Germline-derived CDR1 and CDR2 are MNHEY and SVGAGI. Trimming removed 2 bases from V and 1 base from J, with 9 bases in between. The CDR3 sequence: CASSYLAGSNQPQHF. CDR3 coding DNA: TGTGCCAGCAGTTACCTTGCAGGGAGCAATCAGCCCCAGCATTTT.

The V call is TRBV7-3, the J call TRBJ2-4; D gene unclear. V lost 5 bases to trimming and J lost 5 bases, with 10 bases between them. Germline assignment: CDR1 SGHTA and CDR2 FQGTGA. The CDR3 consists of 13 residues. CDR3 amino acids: CASSDGPQNIQYF. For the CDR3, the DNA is TGTGCCAGCAGCGACGGACCTCAAAACATTCAGTACTTC.

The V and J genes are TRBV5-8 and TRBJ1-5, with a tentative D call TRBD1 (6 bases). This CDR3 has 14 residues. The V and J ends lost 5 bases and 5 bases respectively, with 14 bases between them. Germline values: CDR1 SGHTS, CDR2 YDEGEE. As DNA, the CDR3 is TGTGCCAGCAGTCATACAGGGAGTCATCAGCCCCAGCATTTT. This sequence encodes CASSHTGSHQPQHF.

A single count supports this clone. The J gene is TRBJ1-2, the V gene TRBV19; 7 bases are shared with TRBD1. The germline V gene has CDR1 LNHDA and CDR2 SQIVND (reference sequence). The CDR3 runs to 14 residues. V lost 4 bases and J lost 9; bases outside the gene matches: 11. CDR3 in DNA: TGTGCCAGTAGTACCCTTAGTGACAGGGTGCGCTACACCTTC. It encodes CASSTLSDRVRYTF. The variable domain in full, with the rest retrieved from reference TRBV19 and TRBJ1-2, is DGGITQSPKYLFRKEGQNVTLSCEQNLNHDAMYWYRQDPGQGLRLIYYSQIVNDFQKGDIAEGYSVSREKKESFPLTVTSAQKNPTAFYLCASSTLSDRVRYTFGSGTRLTVV.

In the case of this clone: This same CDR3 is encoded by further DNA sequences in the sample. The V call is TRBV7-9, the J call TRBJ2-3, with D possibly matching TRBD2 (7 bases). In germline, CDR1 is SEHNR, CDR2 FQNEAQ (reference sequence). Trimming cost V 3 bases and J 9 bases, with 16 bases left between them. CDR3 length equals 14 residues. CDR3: CASSFGGRKDTQYF. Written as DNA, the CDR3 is TGTGCCAGCAGCTTCGGGGGGCGTAAGGACACGCAGTATTTT.